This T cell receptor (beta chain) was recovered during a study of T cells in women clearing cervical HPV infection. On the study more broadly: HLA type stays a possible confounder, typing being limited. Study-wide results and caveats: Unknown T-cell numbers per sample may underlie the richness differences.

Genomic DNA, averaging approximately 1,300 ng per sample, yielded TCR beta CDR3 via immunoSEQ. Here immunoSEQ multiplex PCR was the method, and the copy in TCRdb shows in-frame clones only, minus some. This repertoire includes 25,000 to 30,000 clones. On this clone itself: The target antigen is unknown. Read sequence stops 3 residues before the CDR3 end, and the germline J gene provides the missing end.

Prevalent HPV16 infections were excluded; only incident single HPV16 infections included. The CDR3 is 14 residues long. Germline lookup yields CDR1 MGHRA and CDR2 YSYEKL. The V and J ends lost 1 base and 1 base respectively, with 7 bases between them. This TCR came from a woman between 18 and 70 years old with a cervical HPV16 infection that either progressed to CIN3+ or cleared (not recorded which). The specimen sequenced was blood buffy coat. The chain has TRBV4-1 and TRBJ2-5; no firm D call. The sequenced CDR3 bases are TGCGCCAGCAGCCAAGGGCTGCTCCAAGAGACC. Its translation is CASSQGLLQET. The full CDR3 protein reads CASSQGLLQETQYF.